What follows describes a single TCR beta chain. This specimen comes from a study of blood T cell repertoires in COVID-19. Study-wide context: Spain, Italy and the United States supplied samples that represented acute and convalescent COVID-19. Nucleic acid was either cDNA or gDNA, and it came from T cells, B-cell-depleted T cells, or PBMCs.

In the authors' workflow: Estimation of nucleated cell counts relied on the amplification of reference gene primers. TCRdb's table, derived via immunoSEQ multiplex PCR, lists solely in-frame clones and lacks some. That table is the source of V, J and clone size, and D and trimming were worked out from the DNA. In the table there are roughly 150,000 clones, roughly 93% of which are singletons. CDR1 is SNHLY and CDR2 is FYNNEI in the germline V gene. V lost 6 bases and J 0 bases, leaving 15 bases between the germline ends. CDR3 length equals 16 residues. Specimen: peripheral blood. This chain joins TRBV2 and TRBJ1-3; a possible D gene is TRBD1 (6 bases). This TCR came from a woman aged 60 to 75 with COVID-19, enrolled during active disease. The CDR3 DNA reads as TGTGCCAGCAGCCGAGGGGGGAGGGTCTCTGGAAACACCATATATTTT. This translates into CASSRGGRVSGNTIYF. The full variable domain, rest sourced from reference TRBV2 and TRBJ1-3, is EPEVTQTPSHQVTQMGQEVILRCVPISNHLYFYWYRQILGQKVEFLVSFYNNEISEKSEIFDDQFSVERPDGSNFTLKIRSTKLEDSAMYFCASSRGGRVSGNTIYFGEGSWLTVV.